Listed here are 8 T cell receptor beta chains from one sample, sequenced in a study of identical twins. TCRdb ran MiXCR on the 5' RACE reads and lists one entry per CDR3 protein. Of about 520,000 distinct CDR3 sequences in the sample, 20% to 25% were seen once. Separately, the same data were catalogued under a study of T cells expressing NK-cell markers.

The sequencing sample was made of CD4+ T cells sorted from blood. The receptors derive from a young woman in good health.

V gene TRBV6-5 combines with J gene TRBJ2-1; unclear D gene. The CDR3 loop spans 16 amino acids. Trimming pared 4 bases from V and 0 bases from J, leaving 13 bases between. CDR1 and CDR2 (germline): MNHEY, SVGAGI. The chain's CDR3 is CASSFSALGSYNEQFF. CDR3 in DNA: TGTGCCAGCAGTTTCTCCGCCCTGGGCTCCTACAATGAGCAGTTCTTC.

This clonotype was observed a handful of times. The chain is built from TRBV20-1 and TRBJ2-3, with 9 bases aligning to TRBD2. The CDR3 totals 15 residues. Losses at the gene ends were 3 bases for V and 6 bases for J; bases not matched to a gene: 10. Germline CDR1 and CDR2: DFQATT and SNEGSKA (reference sequence). The CDR3 DNA is TGCAGTGCTAGTCCTTTAGCGGGAGAGGGGGATACGCAGTATTTT. It encodes CSASPLAGEGDTQYF.

The sample holds a few counts of this clonotype. V usage is TRBV2 and J usage is TRBJ2-5; D gene unclear. This CDR3 spans 11 amino acids. Trimming stripped 10 bases from V and 5 bases from J, with 11 bases between. CDR1 is SNHLY and CDR2 is FYNNEI in the germline V gene. CDR3 region: CATSLRETQYF. The DNA for the CDR3 is TGTGCCACGAGCTTGCGGGAGACCCAGTACTTC.

The gene calls are TRBV27 and TRBJ2-2, with 9 nucleotides matching TRBD2. This CDR3 region has 16 residues. In germline, CDR1 is MNHEY, CDR2 SMNVEV (reference sequence). With 3 bases clipped from V and 6 bases from J, the junction kept 8 bases outside the gene matches. CDR3 DNA sequence: TGTGCCAGCAGTTTTTGGGCTAGCGGGGTTTCCGGGGAGCTGTTTTTT. The encoded protein is CASSFWASGVSGELFF.

This clonotype occurred a few times. The gene calls are TRBV12-3 or TRBV12-4 and TRBJ1-3, with D unclear. The CDR3 extends over 13 amino acids. V was shortened by 3 bases and J by 3 bases, with 6 bases between the two germline ends. CDR3 DNA sequence: TGTGCCAGCAGTTTGGACCGTGGAAACACCATATATTTT. It encodes CASSLDRGNTIYF.

This clonotype was found a few times. The chain links TRBV6-1 to TRBJ2-3; the D is unclear. V was cut by 6 bases and J by 1 base, with 8 bases left in between. This CDR3 comprises 13 residues. Germline CDR1 and CDR2: MNHNS and SASEGT. The CDR3 here is CASRGKGTDTQYF. In nucleotides, the CDR3 is TGTGCCAGCAGAGGCAAAGGCACAGATACGCAGTATTTT.

V and J are TRBV10-3 and TRBJ1-2; TRBD1 matches at 8 bases. J gave up 4 bases and V 6 bases, and 4 bases lay outside the gene matches. The germline V gene has CDR1 ENHRY and CDR2 SYGVKD. This CDR3 region has 13 residues. DNA of the CDR3: TGTGCCATCAGGGGGCAGGGGGCCTATGGCTACACCTTC. This encodes CAIRGQGAYGYTF.

The V call is TRBV12-2, the J call TRBJ2-3. TRBV12-2 is recorded as a pseudogene. The CDR3 consists of 13 residues. The CDR3 nucleotides read TGTGCAAGTCGCTTAGCAAAGACGGATACGCAGTATTTT. Translating gives CASRLAKTDTQYF.